This TCR beta chain was profiled in a study of beta chain features in type 1 diabetes. Overall study: In all, some 110 million sorted cells from all samples were analyzed.

By way of CD45RO/CCR7/CD25/CD127/CD95/CD27, the CD4+ regulatory, stem cell-like memory, central memory and naive cells were sorted. After removal of 8 bases from V and 10 bases from J, the junction contained 14 bases not matched to a gene. The CDR3 length is 13 residues. Germline values: CDR1 SQVTM, CDR2 ANQGSEA. Reverse transcribing all isolated RNA meant expressed TCRB transcripts were sequenced. Measured with immunoSEQ multiplex PCR; TCRdb has only the in-frame clones, and not every one. This table has 150,000 to 200,000 clones, over 55% appearing once. This clone was seen once. Its antigen is as yet unknown. Study results and caveats: The naive, central memory and Treg TCRB repertoires looked more alike in patients than they did in healthy donors. Among all four CD4+ subsets, Type 1 diabetes patients had TCRB CDR3s that were moderately but significantly shorter.

The V and J genes are TRBV29-1 and TRBJ2-1, with TRBD2 matching over 7 bases. This TCR was recovered from a man between 25 and 39 years old with type 1 diabetes. Sequenced material: naive CD4+ T cells from blood. CDR3 amino acids: CSSGGLLNGEQFF. As DNA, the CDR3 is TGCAGCTCCGGGGGACTATTAAACGGGGAGCAGTTCTTC.